The 27 T cell receptor beta chains in this list originate from one sample, sequenced in a study of chemoradiotherapy in HPV16-positive cancers. This table comes from immunoSEQ multiplex PCR, and its TCRdb copy is limited to in-frame clones, with some not included. Of fewer than 8,000 clones in the sample, less than 90% were seen once. The sample was collected from a patient who underwent chemoradiotherapy. These receptors were collected from a human donor with HPV-associated anogenital cancer.

The chain is built from TRBV10-2 and TRBJ1-5; maybe TRBD1 (5 bases). The ends were cut back, 3 bases at V and 6 bases at J, with 9 bases in the middle. This CDR3 has 13 amino acids. Germline-derived CDR1 and CDR2 are WSHSY and SAAADI. The DNA of the CDR3 is TGCGCCAGCAGTGACAGGGCGGGTCAGCCCCAGCATTTT. Amino acids: CASSDRAGQPQHF.

The chain combines TRBV11-2 with TRBJ1-4; tentatively, D is TRBD1 (6 bases). Germline CDR1 reads SGHAT; CDR2 reads FQNNGV. This CDR3 is built from 18 residues. Trimming shortened V by 7 bases and J by 3 bases, and 24 bases separated the two germline ends. The CDR3, as DNA: TGTGCCAGCACCACCGGGAGGGGGAGCGATCGCGCTAATGAAAAACTGTTTTTT. It yields the protein CASTTGRGSDRANEKLFF.

The chain couples TRBV6-4 to TRBJ2-3; TRBD2 matches 12 bases. J lost 3 bases, V lost 6 bases, and 4 bases had no gene match. Per the germline V gene, CDR1 is MRHNA and CDR2 is SNTAGT. CDR3 length: 15 amino acids. The CDR3 protein is CASRPTSGRTDTQYF. In nucleotides, the CDR3 is TGTGCCAGCAGACCTACTAGCGGGAGGACAGATACGCAGTATTTT.

The rearrangement joins TRBV7-6 to TRBJ2-3, with D possibly matching TRBD2 (6 bases). Germline assignment: CDR1 SGHVS and CDR2 FNYEAQ. The CDR3 length is 15 residues. Trimming stripped 3 bases from V and 6 bases from J, with 16 bases between. This chain's CDR3 is CASSFSGGGLDTQYF. CDR3 nucleotides: TGTGCCAGCAGCTTTAGCGGAGGAGGGCTGGATACGCAGTATTTT.

The chain recombines TRBV6-5 with TRBJ2-1; no reliable D call. CDR3 size: 12 residues. Per the germline V gene, CDR1 is MNHEY and CDR2 is SVGAGI. V was clipped by 0 bases and J by 7 bases, with 4 bases between them. The CDR3 bases are TGTGCCAGCAGTTACTCGAGAAATGAGCAGTTCTTC. It yields the protein CASSYSRNEQFF.

The chain employs TRBV7-9 and TRBJ1-4, with D possibly TRBD1 on 5 matching bases. Germline assignment: CDR1 SEHNR and CDR2 FQNEAQ (reference sequence). V was cut by 2 bases and J by 0 bases, with 10 bases left in between. This CDR3 has 16 residues. The CDR3 loop is CASSLSGGTTNEKLFF. CDR3 DNA: TGTGCCAGCAGCTTAAGCGGGGGGACAACTAATGAAAAACTGTTTTTT.

This sequence joins TRBV27 and TRBJ1-1, with a weak D call TRBD1 (6 bases). The germline gives CDR1 MNHEY, CDR2 SMNVEV (reference sequence). V shed 4 bases and J shed 5 bases, with 11 bases lying between them. The CDR3 covers 13 residues. CDR3 residues: CASSWRGFTEAFF. In nucleotides, the CDR3 is TGTGCCAGCAGTTGGAGGGGGTTTACTGAAGCTTTCTTT.

The genes are TRBV7-9 and TRBJ1-4, with D possibly matching TRBD1 (5 bases). The germline V and J ends were trimmed by 3 bases and 0 bases, with 14 bases remaining between them. Germline V lookup: CDR1 SEHNR, CDR2 FQNEAQ (reference sequence). This CDR3 spans 17 amino acids. This chain's CDR3 is CASSLDTGPATNEKLFF. The CDR3 nucleotides read TGTGCCAGCAGCTTGGATACAGGTCCTGCAACTAATGAAAAACTGTTTTTT. The full variable domain, its missing parts supplied by reference TRBV7-9 and TRBJ1-4, is DTGVSQNPRHKITKRGQNVTFRCDPISEHNRLYWYRQTLGQGPEFLTYFQNEAQLEKSRLLSDRFSAERPKGSFSTLEIQRTEQGDSAMYLCASSLDTGPATNEKLFFGSGTQLSVL.

The V call is TRBV5-6, the J call TRBJ1-5; D remains unclear. V lost 6 bases to trimming and J lost 4 bases, with 11 bases between them. Germline CDR1 and CDR2: SGHDT and YYEEEE. This CDR3 is built from 13 residues. The CDR3, as DNA: TGTGCCAGCAAACGCCAAGGGAATCAGCCCCAGCATTTT. Protein product: CASKRQGNQPQHF.

The chain employs TRBV7-9 and TRBJ2-7; no clear D. Trimming left V 5 bases short and J 6 bases short, with 8 bases between. In germline, CDR1 is SEHNR, CDR2 FQNEAQ (reference sequence). The CDR3 extends over 11 amino acids. The CDR3 spells CASSEGGEQYF. CDR3 nucleotides: TGTGCCAGCAGCGAAGGCGGCGAGCAGTACTTC.

The J gene is TRBJ2-5, the V gene TRBV11-3, with unresolved D. This CDR3 has 11 amino acids. The V and J ends lost 1 base and 5 bases respectively, with 2 bases between them. CDR1 is SGHNT, CDR2 YENEEA, per germline. CDR3 residues: CASSLGETQYF. In DNA, the CDR3 is TGTGCCAGCAGCTTAGGGGAGACCCAGTACTTC.

The chain links TRBV5-1 to TRBJ1-2; D is perhaps TRBD1 (6 bases). The V end lost 4 bases, the J end lost 6 bases, and 13 bases lay between the germline ends. The CDR3 extends over 13 amino acids. From germline, CDR1 is SGHRS and CDR2 YFSETQ. The CDR3 nucleotides read TGCGCCAGCAGCCAAGGGTGGGGGCATGGCTACACCTTC. Translated, it gives CASSQGWGHGYTF.

The chain couples TRBV5-1 to TRBJ2-2; TRBD1 is a possible D gene (6 bases). The CDR3 is 15 residues long. Germline lookup yields CDR1 SGHRS and CDR2 YFSETQ. V was cut by 0 bases and J by 5 bases, with 11 bases left in between. CDR3 loop: CASSLGRGQTGELFF. In DNA form, the CDR3 reads TGCGCCAGCAGCTTGGGTCGAGGACAGACCGGGGAGCTGTTTTTT.

The rearrangement links TRBV10-1 to TRBJ1-2; D possibly corresponds to TRBD1 (5 bases). The V end lost 0 bases, the J end lost 7 bases, and 12 bases lay between the germline ends. CDR3 length equals 14 residues. The V gene's germline CDR1 is WNHNN and CDR2 SYGVQD (reference sequence). The CDR3 here is CASSESEGRGGYTF. The CDR3 coding sequence is TGCGCCAGCAGTGAGTCCGAGGGGCGAGGTGGCTACACCTTC.

This chain links TRBV11-3 with TRBJ2-3; tentatively, D is TRBD2 (6 bases). CDR3 length: 16 residues. The germline V and J ends were trimmed by 5 bases and 2 bases, with 17 bases remaining between them. Germline loops: CDR1 SGHNT, CDR2 YENEEA. CDR3 protein: CASSRTRGSYTDTQYF. CDR3 nucleotide sequence: TGTGCCAGCAGCAGGACGCGGGGTAGTTACACAGATACGCAGTATTTT.

The chain uses TRBV5-8 and TRBJ1-1, with 8 bases aligning to TRBD1. Losses at the gene ends were 3 bases for V and 3 bases for J; bases not matched to a gene: 4. Germline CDR1 SGHTS, CDR2 YDEGEE. This CDR3 contains 14 residues. The CDR3 protein is CASSWDRWYTEAFF. Here the CDR3 DNA reads TGTGCCAGCAGCTGGGACAGGTGGTACACTGAAGCTTTCTTT.

The rearrangement uses TRBV11-3 and TRBJ2-1; D assignment may be TRBD1 or TRBD2 (6 bases each). V was trimmed by 5 bases and J by 7 bases, leaving 21 bases between them. The V gene's germline CDR1 is SGHNT and CDR2 YENEEA. This CDR3 is built from 16 residues. The CDR3 sequence is CASSEPGASARNEQFF. CDR3 DNA sequence: TGTGCCAGCAGCGAGCCGGGGGCTAGCGCTAGAAATGAGCAGTTCTTC.

This clone was detected only once. The genes are TRBV5-1 and TRBJ2-7; D gene uncertain. CDR3 length equals 11 residues. V was pared by 3 bases and J by 4 bases, with 5 bases between. Germline V gene data show CDR1 as SGHRS and CDR2 as YFSETQ. The CDR3 DNA sequence: TGCGCCAGCAGCTCCTTATACGAGCAGTACTTC. Its protein product is CASSSLYEQYF.

The V gene is TRBV5-4, the J gene TRBJ2-3; 10 bases are a match to TRBD2. Germline V CDR1 and CDR2: SGHNT, YYREEE (reference sequence). The CDR3 has 16 residues. The V segment lost 4 bases and the J segment 3 bases; nucleotides outside the gene matches: 8. Here the CDR3 DNA reads TGTGCCAGCAGCCTAAGAGCGGGAGGGAGGACAGATACGCAGTATTTT. It translates to CASSLRAGGRTDTQYF.

This chain links TRBV5-1 with TRBJ1-4; D might be TRBD1 (6 bases). Germline CDR1 is SGHRS and CDR2 is YFSETQ. The V end lost 0 bases, the J end lost 8 bases, and 17 bases lay between the germline ends. CDR3 length: 16 residues. For the CDR3, the DNA is TGCGCCAGCAGCTTGGCCCGTTCAGGGGCGAGGGAAAAACTGTTTTTT. Protein product: CASSLARSGAREKLFF.

This sequence joins TRBV5-1 and TRBJ2-2, with D unresolved. Germline CDR1 and CDR2: SGHRS and YFSETQ. Between the trimmed V and J ends, which lost 1 base and 0 bases, there was a span of 10 bases. The CDR3 loop spans 16 amino acids. DNA for the CDR3: TGCGCCAGCAGCTTGCAGGCGGACCCGAACACCGGGGAGCTGTTTTTT. Translation gives CASSLQADPNTGELFF. The whole variable domain, filled in from reference TRBV5-1 and TRBJ2-2, reads KAGVTQTPRYLIKTRGQQVTLSCSPISGHRSVSWYQQTPGQGLQFLFEYFSETQRNKGNFPGRFSGRQFSNSRSEMNVSTLELGDSALYLCASSLQADPNTGELFFGEGSRLTVL.

The genes are TRBV7-2 and TRBJ2-1; no reliable D call. V shed 0 bases and J shed 4 bases, with 19 bases lying between them. Germline V gene lookup returns CDR1 SGHTA and CDR2 FQGNSA. This CDR3 has 18 residues. The CDR3 nucleotides read TGTGCCAGCAGCTTAGCAACGGCTCGAGACGCCTTATACAATGAGCAGTTCTTC. It specifies CASSLATARDALYNEQFF.

The chain combines TRBV29-1 with TRBJ2-3; D call uncertain. Trimming left V 4 bases short and J 2 bases short, with 4 bases between. Germline CDR1 and CDR2: SQVTM and ANQGSEA. CDR3 length: 11 amino acids. CDR3 nucleotides: TGCAGCGTTGGATTCACAGATACGCAGTATTTT. Encoded protein: CSVGFTDTQYF.

This clone has only a few counts. The chain has TRBV7-2 and TRBJ1-1; D is unclear. Germline V gives CDR1 SGHTA, CDR2 FQGNSA. Deletions cut 3 bases from V and 7 bases from J, with 9 bases between. The CDR3 is 12 amino acids. CDR3 DNA: TGTGCCAGCAGCTTGAGGGTGGGTGAAGCTTTCTTT. Its protein is CASSLRVGEAFF.

This chain uses TRBV9 with TRBJ1-1; D not resolved. The CDR3 is 14 residues long. The V gene's germline CDR1 is SGDLS and CDR2 YYNGEE. Between the trimmed V and J ends, which lost 2 bases and 5 bases, there was a span of 13 bases. The CDR3 here is CASSVFDRDTEAFF. The CDR3 region has the DNA TGTGCCAGCAGCGTTTTTGATAGGGATACTGAAGCTTTCTTT.

V usage is TRBV18 and J usage is TRBJ1-3; D gene unclear. CDR1 KGHSH and CDR2 LQKENI come from the germline V gene. This CDR3 spans 15 amino acids. Trimming took off 3 bases at V and 0 bases at J, with 9 bases between the two ends. CDR3 nucleotide sequence: TGTGCCAGCTCACCTAAGGGCGCCTCTGGAAACACCATATATTTT. It specifies CASSPKGASGNTIYF.

The chain joins TRBV25-1 to TRBJ1-2; no reliable D call. V was cut by 2 bases and J by 0 bases, with 10 bases left in between. The germline gives CDR1 MGHDK, CDR2 SYGVNS. CDR3 length equals 15 residues. CDR3 sequence (DNA): TGTGCCAGCAGTGAACCGTACGGGACTAACTATGGCTACACCTTC. Its translation: CASSEPYGTNYGYTF.